This TCR beta chain stems from a study of blood T cell repertoires in COVID-19. Overall study context: From the United States, Italy and Spain came samples of acute and convalescent COVID-19. PBMCs, B-cell-depleted T cells, or T cells were the source of the cDNA or gDNA that made up the material.

Germline V gives CDR1 MNHNY, CDR2 SVGAGI (reference sequence). The V gene lost 6 bases and the J gene lost 3 bases, with 21 bases spanning the gap. The CDR3 runs to 17 residues. The authors' processing: Amplification of reference gene primers provided the estimated nucleated cell counts. Here immunoSEQ multiplex PCR was the method, and the copy in TCRdb shows in-frame clones only, minus some. That table supplies the V and J calls and clone size; D and trimming were determined from the DNA. The data show roughly 130,000 clones, with about 82% seen just once and approximately 16% held by the top ten. This clonotype was obtained from a man between 60 and 70 years old with active or convalescent COVID-19. Sequenced sample: peripheral blood. The V and J genes are TRBV6-6 and TRBJ2-4; perhaps TRBD2 as D (6 bases). CDR3 sequence reads: CASRRLETRRGKNIQYF. CDR3 sequence (DNA): TGTGCCAGCAGACGACTGGAGACCCGGCGGGGCAAAAACATTCAGTACTTC.